This entry describes one TCR beta chain. V dropped 0 bases and J dropped 3 bases, with 12 bases sitting between them. The CDR3 is made up of 16 amino acids. In germline, CDR1 is LGHNA, CDR2 YSLEER. This record belongs to a study of control samples from healthy donors and cancer patients. Assay used: immunoSEQ multiplex PCR; TCRdb lists only in-frame clones, some missing. In the table there are fewer than 200,000 clones, around 87% of which are singletons. This chain connects TRBV4-3 to TRBJ1-3; D may be TRBD1 (6 bases). Material: blood. The receptor was isolated from a woman aged 45-59 years in good health. The CDR3 DNA reads as TGCGCCAGCAGCCAAGATTGGGGGGCTGGTGGAAACACCATATATTTT. Translation gives CASSQDWGAGGNTIYF.